What follows are 27 T cell receptor beta chains derived from one specimen sequenced in a study of T cell responses to AZD1222 COVID-19 vaccine. The data were produced by immunoSEQ multiplex PCR, yet TCRdb's version contains in-frame clones alone and is incomplete. Of 250,000 to 300,000 clones in the sample, around 93% were seen once. The material was peripheral blood, obtained 28 days after the second AZD1222 dose. The receptors derive from an adult who received the AZD1222 COVID-19 vaccine.

The chain is built from TRBV5-1 and TRBJ1-3; D call uncertain. Trimming took 1 base from V and 7 from J, leaving 12 bases between them. Germline V lookup: CDR1 SGHRS, CDR2 YFSETQ. This CDR3 is built from 14 residues. The CDR3 DNA follows: TGCGCCAGCAGCTTGCGGGATCCCTTCAACACCATATATTTT. Translated, it gives CASSLRDPFNTIYF. Full variable domain (outside the CDR3, taken from reference TRBV5-1 and TRBJ1-3): KAGVTQTPRYLIKTRGQQVTLSCSPISGHRSVSWYQQTPGQGLQFLFEYFSETQRNKGNFPGRFSGRQFSNSRSEMNVSTLELGDSALYLCASSLRDPFNTIYFGEGSWLTVV.

The chain couples TRBV20-1 to TRBJ2-7, with D unclear. Germline assignment: CDR1 DFQATT and CDR2 SNEGSKA (reference sequence). CDR3 length: 11 amino acids. V lost 5 bases to trimming and J lost 2 bases, with 7 bases between them. CDR3 in DNA: TGCAGTGCTGCCCCCGCCTACGAGCAGTACTTC. Its protein is CSAAPAYEQYF.

This chain uses TRBV11-2 with TRBJ2-7, with TRBD1 matching over 9 bases. This CDR3 is built from 14 residues. Germline CDR1 SGHAT, CDR2 FQNNGV. V gave up 7 bases and J gave up 4 bases; unmatched junction bases: 8. CDR3 nucleotide sequence: TGTGCCAGCACCTCCGGGACAGGGCTTTACGAGCAGTACTTC. Residues: CASTSGTGLYEQYF.

The chain employs TRBV4-1 and TRBJ1-5, with 8 nucleotides matching TRBD1. V shed 4 bases, J shed 7 bases, and the junction held 9 bases outside the gene matches. There are 15 residues in the CDR3. Germline CDR1 MGHRA, CDR2 YSYEKL. DNA of the CDR3: TGCGCCAGCAGCCCCCCTGGGACAGGTTCCCAGCCCCAGCATTTT. As protein: CASSPPGTGSQPQHF.

V usage is TRBV2 and J usage is TRBJ2-1; D is perhaps TRBD2 (5 bases). Germline V gene data show CDR1 as SNHLY and CDR2 as FYNNEI. Trimming took off 7 bases at V and 9 bases at J, with 19 bases between the two ends. CDR3 length: 14 amino acids. The CDR3 DNA is TGTGCCAGCAACCTGGCGTCTGGCGGACTTGAGCAGTTCTTC. Its protein product is CASNLASGGLEQFF.

The CDR3 loop is CASSEVVGAPYGYTF. CDR3 bases: TGCGCCAGCAGTGAGGTGGTGGGGGCCCCATATGGCTACACCTTC. The rearrangement links TRBV10-2 to TRBJ1-2, with a weak D call TRBD1 (6 bases). Trimming took off 2 bases at V and 5 bases at J, with 15 bases between the two ends. From germline, CDR1 is WSHSY and CDR2 SAAADI. The CDR3 is 15 amino acids.

In regard to this clone: The junction departs from germline at one end; a sequencing error may be responsible. This rearrangement joins TRBV6-5 to TRBJ2-1, with D possibly being TRBD2 (6 bases). The length of the CDR3 is 13 residues. The germline V gene encodes CDR1 MNHEY and CDR2 SVGAGI. The CDR3: CASSYKGGNELFF. In nucleotides, the CDR3 is TGTGCCAGCAGTTATAAGGGCGGGAATGAGCTGTTCTTC.

J is TRBJ2-1 and V is TRBV15, with 9 positions matching TRBD2. V gave up 0 bases and J gave up 4 bases; unmatched junction bases: 4. The V gene's germline CDR1 is LNHNV and CDR2 YYDKDF (reference sequence). CDR3 size: 16 residues. The CDR3 coding sequence is TGTGCCACCAGCAGAGAGTGGCGGGAGGGTTACAATGAGCAGTTCTTC. Protein product: CATSREWREGYNEQFF.

This clone was found a few times. The rearrangement joins TRBV9 to TRBJ2-4, with 9 bases aligning to TRBD2. Germline V gene sequence: CDR1 SGDLS, CDR2 YYNGEE. Trimming cost V 0 bases and J 10 bases; bases outside gene matches: 5. The CDR3 totals 14 residues. CDR3: CASSVASAGGIQYF. DNA of the CDR3: TGTGCCAGCAGCGTAGCTAGCGCGGGGGGGATTCAGTACTTC.

The rearrangement joins TRBV6-6 to TRBJ1-5; tentatively, D is TRBD1 (6 bases). Germline lookup yields CDR1 MNHNY and CDR2 SVGAGI (reference sequence). V was shortened by 6 bases and J by 4 bases, with 19 bases between the two germline ends. This CDR3 is 16 amino acids long. CDR3 nucleotides: TGTGCCAGCAGCCCCCCAGGACAGTCAATGAATCAGCCCCAGCATTTT. Translation: CASSPPGQSMNQPQHF.

The chain is built from TRBV6-1 and TRBJ2-7, with D possibly matching TRBD2 (6 bases). This CDR3 spans 15 amino acids. Between the trimmed V and J ends, which lost 2 bases and 2 bases, there was a span of 13 bases. The germline gives CDR1 MNHNS, CDR2 SASEGT. This CDR3 reads CASSEPGERAYEQYF. In nucleotides, the CDR3 is TGTGCCAGCAGTGAACCGGGGGAACGGGCCTACGAGCAGTACTTC.

The chain carries TRBV4-3 and TRBJ1-1, with 9 bases aligning to TRBD1. The ends lost 1 base at V and 5 bases at J; junction bases unmatched: 8. The CDR3 is 16 amino acids. The V gene's germline CDR1 is LGHNA and CDR2 YSLEER. The CDR3 nucleotides read TGCGCCAGCAGCCAAGGCTCCGGGACAGGGAGGACTGAAGCTTTCTTT. Its protein is CASSQGSGTGRTEAFF.

This chain links TRBV6-1 with TRBJ2-2; tentative D call: TRBD1 (6 bases). Germline V lookup: CDR1 MNHNS, CDR2 SASEGT. The CDR3 is 15 amino acids. V lost 4 bases and J 2 bases, leaving 11 bases between the germline ends. For the CDR3, the DNA is TGTGCCAGCAGTGCTCGACAGGTAAACACCGGGGAGCTGTTTTTT. It translates to CASSARQVNTGELFF.

The V gene is TRBV15, the J gene TRBJ1-4; maybe TRBD1 (6 bases). This CDR3 has 17 amino acids. Germline V gene lookup returns CDR1 LNHNV and CDR2 YYDKDF (reference sequence). Trimming left V 2 bases short and J 5 bases short, with 18 bases between. CDR3 coding DNA: TGTGCCACCAGCAGATTTCGAACAGGGAATCTAAATGAAAAACTGTTTTTT. Translated: CATSRFRTGNLNEKLFF.

V gene TRBV4-2 combines with J gene TRBJ2-5; 14 bases map to TRBD2. This CDR3 region has 21 residues. Germline loops: CDR1 LGHNA, CDR2 YNFKEQ. J was trimmed by 0 bases and V by 3 bases; bases with no gene match: 15. The CDR3 sequence is CASSQGQGLAGAFKYQETQYF. DNA for the CDR3: TGTGCCAGCAGCCAGGGCCAGGGACTAGCGGGAGCCTTTAAGTACCAAGAGACCCAGTACTTC.

The V gene is TRBV4-3, the J gene TRBJ2-3; D is perhaps TRBD2 (5 bases). CDR3 length: 19 residues. CDR1 LGHNA and CDR2 YSLEER come from the germline V gene. V was pared by 0 bases and J by 0 bases, with 19 bases between. DNA of the CDR3: TGCGCCAGCAGCCAAGATGCCACCGGGATGGCCCTGAGCACAGATACGCAGTATTTT. This sequence encodes CASSQDATGMALSTDTQYF.

This sequence joins TRBV5-5 and TRBJ2-2; tentatively, D is TRBD2 (5 bases). Trimming left V 0 bases short and J 3 bases short, with 9 bases between. The CDR3 covers 15 residues. Germline CDR1 SGHKS, CDR2 YYEKEE (reference sequence). The CDR3 DNA reads TGTGCCAGCAGCTTGGACGGAGCGGACACCGGGGAGCTGTTTTTT. Encoded protein: CASSLDGADTGELFF.

The chain uses TRBV5-1 and TRBJ1-1; D uncertain. The CDR3 covers 14 residues. Per the germline V gene, CDR1 is SGHRS and CDR2 is YFSETQ. Deletions cut 0 bases from V and 1 base from J, with 7 bases between. The DNA of the CDR3 is TGCGCCAGCAGCTTGGCGGTAGGGAACACTGAAGCTTTCTTT. It is translated as CASSLAVGNTEAFF.

The V and J genes are TRBV6-2 or TRBV6-3 and TRBJ2-3; D tentatively reads TRBD1 or TRBD2 (5 bases each). The V end lost 0 bases, the J end lost 1 base, and 17 bases lay between the germline ends. Germline V gene data show CDR1 as MNHEY and CDR2 as SVGEGT. The CDR3 is 18 residues long. The CDR3 reads CASSYSIQGPQGTDTQYF. The CDR3 bases are TGTGCCAGCAGTTACTCTATCCAGGGACCACAGGGCACAGATACGCAGTATTTT.

The rearrangement joins TRBV19 to TRBJ2-2; 7 bases line up with TRBD1. The CDR3 extends over 16 amino acids. V trimming: 4 bases; J trimming: 5 bases; junction bases outside the gene matches: 10. Per the germline V gene, CDR1 is LNHDA and CDR2 is SQIVND (reference sequence). The CDR3 sequence is CASSSGQATITGELFF. CDR3 nucleotides: TGTGCCAGTAGTAGCGGACAGGCTACTATTACCGGGGAGCTGTTTTTT. The variable domain in full, completed from reference TRBV19 and TRBJ2-2, reads DGGITQSPKYLFRKEGQNVTLSCEQNLNHDAMYWYRQDPGQGLRLIYYSQIVNDFQKGDIAEGYSVSREKKESFPLTVTSAQKNPTAFYLCASSSGQATITGELFFGEGSRLTVL.

The chain employs TRBV5-7 and TRBJ2-1; TRBD1 might be the D (5 bases). TRBV5-7 is given ORF status, its function remaining uncertain. Trimming removed 1 base from V and 10 bases from J, with 18 bases in between. There are 15 residues in the CDR3. Here the CDR3 reads CASSLRQGLSREQFF. For the CDR3, the DNA is TGTGCCAGCAGCTTGAGGCAGGGCCTCTCGCGGGAGCAGTTCTTC.

The chain employs TRBV6-5 and TRBJ1-1; D is unresolved. CDR3 length: 14 residues. The germline gives CDR1 MNHEY, CDR2 SVGAGI. Trimming removed 0 bases at V and 0 bases at J, with 5 bases between. The CDR3 DNA reads as TGTGCCAGCAGTTACTCGTCAGTGAACACTGAAGCTTTCTTT. Its translation is CASSYSSVNTEAFF.

This clone was detected once. At one end, the junction sequence differs from germline, possibly due to a read error. J is TRBJ1-2 and V is TRBV27, with 7 bases identical to TRBD1. Germline CDR1 reads MNHEY; CDR2 reads SMNVEV (reference sequence). The CDR3 totals 12 residues. CDR3 sequence (DNA): TGTGCCAGCAGTCCGCGGACAGGCGGCTTCCTCTTC. This translates into CASSPRTGGFLF.

The chain recombines TRBV27 with TRBJ2-7; the D is unclear. The CDR3 consists of 13 residues. Germline V CDR1 and CDR2: MNHEY, SMNVEV (reference sequence). Between the trimmed V and J ends, which lost 3 bases and 5 bases, there was a span of 11 bases. The CDR3 nucleotides read TGTGCCAGCAGTTTCCGGAGAGAGGACGAGCAGTACTTC. Translation gives CASSFRREDEQYF.

This clone was seen at least ten times. The chain carries TRBV29-1 and TRBJ2-2, with 11 bases that match TRBD1. Unmatched junction bases numbered 7, after V lost 5 bases and J lost 5 bases. The CDR3 covers 15 residues. CDR1 is SQVTM, CDR2 ANQGSEA, per germline. In DNA, the CDR3 is TGCAGCGTTAAAGGAGGACAGGGGGCGACCGGGGAGCTGTTTTTT. Its translation is CSVKGGQGATGELFF.

CDR3: CASSLQRGDNEQFF. DNA of the CDR3: TGCGCCAGCAGCTTACAGCGGGGTGACAATGAGCAGTTCTTC. The chain recombines TRBV5-1 with TRBJ2-1, with 7 nucleotides matching TRBD2. Germline CDR1 and CDR2: SGHRS and YFSETQ. Trimming removed 2 bases from V and 5 bases from J; junction bases left unmatched: 4. This CDR3 spans 14 amino acids.

This clone was detected once. CDR3 DNA sequence: TGTGCCAGTAGTATACTGACAGGGGGCATGAACACTGAAGCTTTCTTT. It is translated as CASSILTGGMNTEAFF. The rearrangement links TRBV19 to TRBJ1-1; 10 nucleotides align to TRBD1. CDR3 size: 16 residues. J gave up 0 bases and V 2 bases, and 3 bases lay outside the gene matches. The germline CDR1 and CDR2 sequences are LNHDA and SQIVND (reference sequence).